This T cell receptor beta chain was found in a study of CD8+ T cells in alopecia areata. Study-level background: Treated patients were given oral tofacitinib, which was dosed at 5 to 10 mg twice daily.

Extracted from the samples, RNA was reverse transcribed into cDNA to serve as the sequencing template. Assay used: immunoSEQ multiplex PCR; TCRdb lists only in-frame clones, some missing. The sample holds about 150,000 clones, under 60% seen once. Overall study findings and caveats: Elevated clonality characterized lesional scalp relative to normal scalp, particularly in alopecia totalis/universalis.

In this sample, this clone turned up a few times. Its specificity is not known. The same CDR3 also results from other DNA sequences found in this sample. Both peripheral blood and punch biopsies of lesional scalp skin were obtained from patients who had alopecia areata. V shed 4 bases, J shed 2 bases, and the junction held 2 bases outside the gene matches. This CDR3 is 14 amino acids long. Germline loops: CDR1 LNHDA, CDR2 SQIVND (reference sequence). The sequences come from CD8+ T cells sorted from blood, collected at week 0. The TCR sequence derives from a human donor with alopecia areata. This chain links TRBV19 with TRBJ2-7; 10 nucleotides match TRBD1. The CDR3 region has the DNA TGTGCCAGTAGTACCGGGACAGGGGCCTACGAGCAGTACTTC. This gives the protein CASSTGTGAYEQYF.